What follows are 21 T cell receptor beta chains derived from one specimen sequenced in a study of shared clonotypes between healthy human individuals. Using immunoSEQ multiplex PCR, the repertoire was profiled, and TCRdb retains in-frame clones only, with some absent. The sample yields about 480,000 clones, about three quarters seen once. Sequencing was performed on PBMCs. The receptors come from a woman aged 40-49 years in good health. Some clones in this sample may be carry-over from other donors' samples.

The chain joins TRBV7-8 to TRBJ2-7; 7 bases match TRBD1. Trimming at V came to 2 bases and at J to 2 bases, leaving 6 bases not matched to a gene. CDR1 and CDR2 (germline): SGHVS, FQNEAQ. This CDR3 has 15 amino acids. CDR3 sequence: CASSLLPDRTYEQYF. As DNA, the CDR3 is TGTGCCAGCAGCTTACTTCCGGACAGGACCTACGAGCAGTACTTC.

The rearrangement uses TRBV2 and TRBJ2-2, with D perhaps TRBD1 (5 bases). Germline V CDR1 and CDR2: SNHLY, FYNNEI. The CDR3 spans 14 residues. Trimming cost V 6 bases and J 4 bases, with 12 bases left between them. As DNA, the CDR3 is TGTGCCAGCAGATACATTACAGGCACCGGGGAGCTGTTTTTT. Protein: CASRYITGTGELFF.

This sequence joins TRBV27 and TRBJ2-7, with 12 bases identical to TRBD2. Per the germline V gene, CDR1 is MNHEY and CDR2 is SMNVEV (reference sequence). V gave up 3 bases and J gave up 2 bases; unmatched junction bases: 11. The CDR3 is 18 amino acids. This CDR3 is CASSFSRPTSGRTYEQYF. For the CDR3, the DNA is TGTGCCAGCAGTTTCTCGAGACCGACTAGCGGGAGAACCTACGAGCAGTACTTC.

This chain uses TRBV30 with TRBJ2-3; 10 nucleotides match TRBD1. The CDR3 runs 16 residues. The V gene's germline CDR1 is GTSNPN and CDR2 SVGIG (reference sequence). The J segment lost 4 bases and the V segment lost 2 bases, leaving 9 bases of the junction unmatched. The CDR3 DNA follows: TGTGCCTGGAGTACCCGACAGGGGGCAAGGGCAGATACGCAGTATTTT. Amino acid sequence: CAWSTRQGARADTQYF.

The V and J genes are TRBV19 and TRBJ1-1; 7 bases align to TRBD1. Germline CDR1 reads LNHDA; CDR2 reads SQIVND (reference sequence). The CDR3 extends over 15 amino acids. Germline trimming cut 3 bases from V and 2 bases from J; bases unmatched to any gene: 6. The CDR3 DNA is TGTGCCAGTAGTATTGGGGGGACAGTCAACACTGAAGCTTTCTTT. Residues: CASSIGGTVNTEAFF.

Concerning this clone itself: One junction end does not reproduce the germline sequence, and a read error may be involved. The chain carries TRBV7-8 and TRBJ2-1; no firm D call. The CDR3 runs 12 residues. The germline V gene encodes CDR1 SGHVS and CDR2 FQNEAQ. The DNA for the CDR3 is TGTGTCAGCAGCCCTGTGGCCGGTGAGCAGTTCTTC. It encodes CVSSPVAGEQFF. Drawing the rest from reference TRBV7-8 and TRBJ2-1, the complete variable domain is GAGVSQSPRYKVAKRGQDVALRCDPISGHVSLFWYQQALGQGPEFLTYFQNEAQLDKSGLPSDRFFAERPEGSVSTLKIQRTQQEDSAVYLCVSSPVAGEQFFGPGTRLTVL.

This chain joins TRBV9 and TRBJ2-3; the D call may be TRBD1 or TRBD2 (5 bases each). Germline V gives CDR1 SGDLS, CDR2 YYNGEE. Trimming removed 2 bases at V and 3 bases at J, with 13 bases between. The CDR3 length is 15 residues. The CDR3 DNA is TGTGCCAGCAGCGTTCTGGGGGTAGGAACAGATACGCAGTATTTT. Translated: CASSVLGVGTDTQYF. The variable domain in full, completed from reference TRBV9 and TRBJ2-3, reads DSGVTQTPKHLITATGQRVTLRCSPRSGDLSVYWYQQSLDQGLQFLIQYYNGEERAKGNILERFSAQQFPDLHSELNLSSLELGDSALYFCASSVLGVGTDTQYFGPGTRLTVL.

The chain is built from TRBV7-2 and TRBJ2-1, with 14 bases matching TRBD2. Trimming took 5 bases from V and 9 from J; bases not matched to a gene: 6. The CDR3 runs to 15 residues. CDR1 is SGHTA, CDR2 FQGNSA, per germline. CDR3 residues: CASSAGLAGVGEQFF. The CDR3 DNA is TGTGCCAGCAGCGCGGGACTAGCGGGAGTAGGTGAGCAGTTCTTC.

V and J are TRBV28 and TRBJ2-7, with D unclear. Germline CDR1 MDHEN, CDR2 SYDVKM. The CDR3 loop spans 14 amino acids. The V end was cut by 5 bases, the J end by 2 bases, with 13 bases between. The CDR3 sequence: CASSMPDLAYEQYF. The DNA for the CDR3 is TGTGCCAGCAGTATGCCGGATCTCGCCTACGAGCAGTACTTC.

This clone was recorded at least ten times. The J gene is TRBJ1-5, the V gene TRBV6-6; no definite D call. The germline V gene encodes CDR1 MNHNY and CDR2 SVGAGI (reference sequence). V lost 2 bases to trimming and J lost 0 bases, with 8 bases between them. This CDR3 contains 15 residues. The CDR3 protein is CASSYEGYSNQPQHF. CDR3 in DNA: TGTGCCAGCAGTTACGAGGGCTATAGCAATCAGCCCCAGCATTTT.

About this clone: Other DNA sequences in the same sample also yield this CDR3. The V and J genes are TRBV7-3 and TRBJ2-1; maybe TRBD1 (6 bases). V lost 2 bases to trimming and J lost 7 bases, with 9 bases between them. The germline V gene has CDR1 SGHTA and CDR2 FQGTGA. The CDR3 spans 13 residues. The CDR3 DNA follows: TGTGCCAGCAGCTTAGTAGGGGGTAATGAGCAGTTCTTC. This encodes CASSLVGGNEQFF.

The chain employs TRBV11-3 and TRBJ2-7; TRBD2 matches at 7 bases. The CDR3 totals 14 residues. V gave up 1 base and J gave up 3 bases; unmatched junction bases: 3. CDR1 SGHNT and CDR2 YENEEA come from the germline V gene. The CDR3 loop is CASSLAGTIYEQYF. DNA of the CDR3: TGTGCCAGCAGCTTAGCCGGGACTATCTACGAGCAGTACTTC.

The chain joins TRBV10-3 to TRBJ1-1; D unclear. The CDR3 runs to 11 residues. V lost 3 bases to trimming and J lost 7 bases, with 6 bases between them. Germline assignment: CDR1 ENHRY and CDR2 SYGVKD. CDR3 protein: CAISDVNEAFF. CDR3 bases: TGTGCCATCAGTGATGTTAATGAAGCTTTCTTT.

With regard to this clone: Other DNA sequences in the same sample also yield this CDR3. The V gene is TRBV5-1, the J gene TRBJ2-5; D may be TRBD1 (6 bases). Germline V CDR1 and CDR2: SGHRS, YFSETQ. CDR3 length: 13 residues. Trimming cost V 4 bases and J 3 bases, with 10 bases left between them. The CDR3 spells CASSLPGEETQYF. The CDR3 region has the DNA TGCGCCAGCAGCCTACCAGGGGAAGAGACCCAGTACTTC.

CDR3 coding DNA: TGTGCCATCAGTGCCGGGACTACCCCGCAGGAGCAGTTCTTC. Amino acid sequence: CAISAGTTPQEQFF. The chain links TRBV10-3 to TRBJ2-1, with 7 bases lining up with TRBD2. The CDR3 spans 14 residues. Looked up from germline, CDR1 is ENHRY and CDR2 is SYGVKD. V was clipped by 4 bases and J by 10 bases; unmatched bases: 10.

This sequence joins TRBV28 and TRBJ1-3, with 9 nucleotides matching TRBD1. Per germline, CDR1 MDHEN and CDR2 SYDVKM. V shed 7 bases and J 3 bases; nucleotides not matched to a gene: 7. The CDR3 spans 15 residues. CDR3 region: CASKPGQGFGNTIYF. CDR3 in DNA: TGTGCCAGCAAGCCGGGACAGGGTTTTGGAAACACCATATATTTT.

This clone was counted once. The chain links TRBV6-1 to TRBJ1-1, with 8 positions matching TRBD1. J lost 5 bases, V lost 7 bases, and 12 bases had no gene match. This CDR3 has 15 amino acids. Germline CDR1 reads MNHNS; CDR2 reads SASEGT. The CDR3 loop is CASNPTGAGGTEAFF. The CDR3 DNA is TGTGCCAGCAACCCGACAGGGGCGGGGGGAACTGAAGCTTTCTTT.

This clone showed up just once. V usage is TRBV6-7 and J usage is TRBJ2-7; TRBD1 agrees at 9 bases. TRBV6-7 is recorded as an ORF, its role being uncertain. The ends lost 5 bases at V and 0 bases at J; junction bases unmatched: 14. The CDR3 covers 18 residues. The CDR3: CASSHRDRVGGSSYEQYF. Here the CDR3 DNA reads TGTGCCAGCAGTCACCGGGACAGGGTCGGCGGGAGCTCCTACGAGCAGTACTTC.

This chain uses TRBV28 with TRBJ1-5, with 7 bases that match TRBD1. The V and J ends lost 5 bases and 5 bases, in that order; junction bases with no gene match: 6. This CDR3 has 14 residues. CDR1 and CDR2 from the germline V gene are MDHEN and SYDVKM. In nucleotides, the CDR3 is TGTGCCAGCAGTATCAAGGGGGCCGATCAGCCCCAGCATTTT. Protein product: CASSIKGADQPQHF. Variable domain in full (rest from reference TRBV28 and TRBJ1-5): DVKVTQSSRYLVKRTGEKVFLECVQDMDHENMFWYRQDPGLGLRLIYFSYDVKMKEKGDIPEGYSVSREKKERFSLILESASTNQTSMYLCASSIKGADQPQHFGDGTRLSIL.

This chain connects TRBV2 to TRBJ2-7, with D maybe TRBD1 (6 bases). Germline CDR1 is SNHLY and CDR2 is FYNNEI. The ends were cut back, 5 bases at V and 12 bases at J, with 14 bases in the middle. The CDR3 runs 11 residues. CDR3 amino acids: CASSPDRNRYF. The CDR3 coding sequence is TGTGCCAGCAGTCCAGACAGGAACCGGTACTTC.

A word on this clone: Given a much more abundant clone one base away, this may be a read error. The chain is built from TRBV7-9 and TRBJ2-2; 8 bases align to TRBD2. The CDR3 sequence is 14 residues long. Germline assignment: CDR1 SEHNR and CDR2 FQNEAQ (reference sequence). The V segment lost 5 bases and the J segment 6 bases; nucleotides outside the gene matches: 5. This CDR3 reads CASSLGLASGELFF. CDR3 DNA: TGTGCCAGCAGCCTCGGACTAGCCTCCGGGGAGCTGTTTTTT.